This section outlines one TCR beta chain sequence together with its context. This specimen belongs to a study of siplizumab effects on memory and regulatory T cells. Some clones are missing from TCRdb's copy, which holds only in-frame ones; the method was immunoSEQ multiplex PCR. The table has roughly 26,000 clones, roughly 88% seen once; the top ten hold more than 20%. V lost 2 bases and J 4 bases, leaving 11 bases between the germline ends. Germline CDR1 reads SEHNR; CDR2 reads FQNEAQ (reference sequence). The CDR3 is made up of 14 amino acids. The TCR sequence derives from a human donor in good health. The chain uses TRBV7-9 and TRBJ1-2; the D is unclear. Sequencing was done on a sample of memory CD4+ T cells sorted from blood. The CDR3, as DNA: TGTGCCAGCAGCTTACCAGGACTCTCCTATGGCTACACCTTC. Encoded protein: CASSLPGLSYGYTF. Full variable domain (remainder filled in from reference TRBV7-9 and TRBJ1-2): DTGVSQNPRHKITKRGQNVTFRCDPISEHNRLYWYRQTLGQGPEFLTYFQNEAQLEKSRLLSDRFSAERPKGSFSTLEIQRTEQGDSAMYLCASSLPGLSYGYTFGSGTRLTVV.